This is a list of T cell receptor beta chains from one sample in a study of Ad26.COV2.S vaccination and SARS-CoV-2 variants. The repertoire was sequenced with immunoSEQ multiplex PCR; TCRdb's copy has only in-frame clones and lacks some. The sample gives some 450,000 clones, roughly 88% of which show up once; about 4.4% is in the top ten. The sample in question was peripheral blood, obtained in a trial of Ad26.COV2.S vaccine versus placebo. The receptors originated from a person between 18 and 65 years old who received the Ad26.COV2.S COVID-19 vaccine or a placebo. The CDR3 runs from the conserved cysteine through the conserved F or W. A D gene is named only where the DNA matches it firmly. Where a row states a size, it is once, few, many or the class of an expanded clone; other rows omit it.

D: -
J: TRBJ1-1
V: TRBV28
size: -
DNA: TGTGCCAGCTGGGATAGGACCCGGATGAACACTGAAGCTTTCTTT
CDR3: CASWDRTRMNTEAFF

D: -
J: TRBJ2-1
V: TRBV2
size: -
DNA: TGTGCCAGCAGGGAAGGGAAACCCGCTGAGCAGTTCTTC
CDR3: CASREGKPAEQFF

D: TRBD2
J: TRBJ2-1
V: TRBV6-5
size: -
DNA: TGTGCCAGCAGTTACCCGGGACTAGCGGGAGTCAATGAGCAGTTCTTC
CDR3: CASSYPGLAGVNEQFF

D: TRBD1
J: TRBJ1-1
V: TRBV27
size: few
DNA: TGTGCCAGCAGTTTAGTGGCACAGGGGGGGTCCGTCGGGATGAACACTGAAGCTTTCTTT
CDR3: CASSLVAQGGSVGMNTEAFF

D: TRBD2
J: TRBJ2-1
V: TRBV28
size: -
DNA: TGTGCCAGCAGTTCCTGGACTGGGGAGGGTGAGCAGTTCTTC
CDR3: CASSSWTGEGEQFF

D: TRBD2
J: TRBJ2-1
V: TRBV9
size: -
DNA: TGTGCCAGCAGCGTATCTGGCGGGAGTGGGAATGAGCAGTTCTTC
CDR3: CASSVSGGSGNEQFF

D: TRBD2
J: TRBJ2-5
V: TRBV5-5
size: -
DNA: TGTGCCAGCAGCTTGCTGACTAGCAGCAAGTACCAAGAGACCCAGTACTTC
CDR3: CASSLLTSSKYQETQYF

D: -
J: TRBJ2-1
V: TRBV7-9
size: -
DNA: TGTGCCAGCAGCAGAGACAGGAGGAATGAGCAGTTCTTC
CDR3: CASSRDRRNEQFF

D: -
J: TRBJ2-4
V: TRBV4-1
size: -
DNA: TGCGCCAGCAGCCAAGATGAGAAGGGTGTAGCCAAAAACATTCAGTACTTC
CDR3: CASSQDEKGVAKNIQYF

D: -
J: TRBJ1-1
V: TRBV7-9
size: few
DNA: TGTGCCAGCAGCTTATCAGGGGAAAACACTGAAGCTTTCTTT
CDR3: CASSLSGENTEAFF

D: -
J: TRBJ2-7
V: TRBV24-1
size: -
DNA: TGTGCCACCAGTAGGGGGGCGGCCTACGAGCAGTACTTC
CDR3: CATSRGAAYEQYF